A selection of T cell receptor beta chains follows, all from one sample in a study of metastatic and nonmetastatic thyroid tumors. Using MiXCR, TCRdb re-called clones from the PCR reads. Of just over 20,000 clones in the sample, approximately 14% are singletons; the top ten hold around 20%. Material: blood. Receptors originate from a female donor with papillary thyroid cancer or a benign thyroid nodule (not recorded which). Some clones in this sample may be carry-over from other donors' samples. The CDR3 runs from the conserved cysteine through the conserved F or W. Each record gives: V gene, J gene, CDR3 length, clone size, D gene, CDR3 DNA, CDR3 protein. The D gene is left open where the match is weak. Size is omitted from some rows. Given values are once, few, many or a class for expanded clones.

v_call: TRBV7-9; j_call: TRBJ2-1; cdr3_length: 16; clone_size: many; d_call: NA; cdr3_nt: TGTGCCAGCAGCTTAGAGAGCACAACCCTCTACAATGAGCAGTTCTTC; cdr3_aa: CASSLESTTLYNEQFF
v_call: TRBV4-2; j_call: TRBJ2-5; cdr3_length: 15; clone_size: NA; d_call: NA; cdr3_nt: TGTGCCAGCAGCCAAGTGGACCAGGTCGGGGAGACCCAGTACTTC; cdr3_aa: CASSQVDQVGETQYF
v_call: TRBV19; j_call: TRBJ1-2; cdr3_length: 14; clone_size: medium-sized; d_call: TRBD1; cdr3_nt: TGTGCCAGTAGTTTGACAGGGCCTAACTATGGCTACACCTTC; cdr3_aa: CASSLTGPNYGYTF
v_call: TRBV6-1; j_call: TRBJ2-1; cdr3_length: 16; clone_size: NA; d_call: TRBD2; cdr3_nt: TGTGCCAGCTGCAAACTAGCGGGCTCTTCTGACAATGAGCAGTTCTTC; cdr3_aa: CASCKLAGSSDNEQFF
v_call: TRBV6-1; j_call: TRBJ1-1; cdr3_length: 11; clone_size: many; d_call: NA; cdr3_nt: TGTGCCAGCAGTTTCGGCGGTTGGGCTTTCTTT; cdr3_aa: CASSFGGWAFF
v_call: TRBV5-1; j_call: TRBJ2-1; cdr3_length: 17; clone_size: NA; d_call: NA; cdr3_nt: TGCGCCAGCAGCTTGGCCTGCGGAGGGTGCGTTTACAATGAGCAGTTCTTC; cdr3_aa: CASSLACGGCVYNEQFF
v_call: TRBV6-1; j_call: TRBJ2-7; cdr3_length: 14; clone_size: medium-sized; d_call: NA; cdr3_nt: TGTGCCAGCAGCCGGGACTTCACAGCCTACGAGCAGTACTTC; cdr3_aa: CASSRDFTAYEQYF
v_call: TRBV3-1; j_call: TRBJ2-3; cdr3_length: 15; clone_size: few; d_call: TRBD2; cdr3_nt: TGTGCCAGCAGCCAAGAGCGGGGGGCCTCTCATACGCAGTATTTT; cdr3_aa: CASSQERGASHTQYF
v_call: TRBV27; j_call: TRBJ2-7; cdr3_length: 18; clone_size: NA; d_call: TRBD2; cdr3_nt: TGTGCCAGCAGCCTACGGGTGGCGGGAGGCCTCCGTCCCTACGAGCAGTACTTC; cdr3_aa: CASSLRVAGGLRPYEQYF
v_call: TRBV10-3; j_call: TRBJ1-4; cdr3_length: 12; clone_size: NA; d_call: NA; cdr3_nt: TGTGCCATCAGTGAGTCTCGTGAAAAACTGTTTTTT; cdr3_aa: CAISESREKLFF
v_call: TRBV9; j_call: TRBJ2-3; cdr3_length: 16; clone_size: many; d_call: NA; cdr3_nt: TGTGCCAGCAGCTCCCGCGGGATCTTTAGCACAGATACGCAGTATTTT; cdr3_aa: CASSSRGIFSTDTQYF
v_call: TRBV20-1; j_call: TRBJ1-6; cdr3_length: 14; clone_size: NA; d_call: NA; cdr3_nt: TGCAGTTCCAATTTGGGACGGGGGAATTCACCCCTCCACTTT; cdr3_aa: CSSNLGRGNSPLHF
v_call: TRBV7-2; j_call: TRBJ1-5; cdr3_length: 15; clone_size: many; d_call: NA; cdr3_nt: TGTGCCAGCAGCTTGTACAGGGACTCGAATCAGCCCCAGCATTTT; cdr3_aa: CASSLYRDSNQPQHF
v_call: TRBV13; j_call: TRBJ2-7; cdr3_length: 13; clone_size: many; d_call: NA; cdr3_nt: TGTGCCAGCAGCCCGGAGAGACAATACGAGCAGTACTTC; cdr3_aa: CASSPERQYEQYF
v_call: TRBV6-2/TRBV6-3; j_call: TRBJ1-2; cdr3_length: 12; clone_size: few; d_call: NA; cdr3_nt: TGTGCCACCTCAGTGGCGCAGGGTGGCTACACCTTC; cdr3_aa: CATSVAQGGYTF
v_call: TRBV15; j_call: TRBJ1-5; cdr3_length: 18; clone_size: many; d_call: NA; cdr3_nt: TGTGCCACCAGCAGAGACGGGGCAGGCGATTATAGCAATCAGCCCCAGCATTTT; cdr3_aa: CATSRDGAGDYSNQPQHF
v_call: TRBV6-2/TRBV6-3; j_call: TRBJ2-3; cdr3_length: 13; clone_size: many; d_call: NA; cdr3_nt: TGTGCCAGCAGTTATAAGGCCACAGATACGCAGTATTTT; cdr3_aa: CASSYKATDTQYF
v_call: TRBV11-1; j_call: TRBJ2-3; cdr3_length: 18; clone_size: many; d_call: TRBD2; cdr3_nt: TGTGCCAGCAGCTTAGCCCTCCTAGCGGGGGGGCCCACAGATACGCAGTATTTT; cdr3_aa: CASSLALLAGGPTDTQYF
v_call: TRBV20-1; j_call: TRBJ2-7; cdr3_length: 13; clone_size: many; d_call: TRBD1; cdr3_nt: TGCAGTGCTGCCTGGACAGGGATCTACGAGCAGTACTTC; cdr3_aa: CSAAWTGIYEQYF
v_call: TRBV7-2; j_call: TRBJ2-7; cdr3_length: 15; clone_size: many; d_call: TRBD2; cdr3_nt: TGTGCCAGCAGCTCATTCGGGACTACTAACTACGAGCAGTACTTC; cdr3_aa: CASSSFGTTNYEQYF
v_call: TRBV7-3; j_call: TRBJ2-7; cdr3_length: 14; clone_size: many; d_call: NA; cdr3_nt: TGTGCCAGCAGCTTCGGGGTGGGAGCCTACGAGCAGTACTTC; cdr3_aa: CASSFGVGAYEQYF
v_call: TRBV5-1; j_call: TRBJ2-2; cdr3_length: 16; clone_size: many; d_call: TRBD1; cdr3_nt: TGCGCCAGCAGCTTAACCGGGACAGGTGTCCCCGGGGAGCTGTTTTTT; cdr3_aa: CASSLTGTGVPGELFF
v_call: TRBV6-1; j_call: TRBJ1-2; cdr3_length: 17; clone_size: few; d_call: TRBD1; cdr3_nt: TGTGCCAGCAGGAAGACCGGGACAGGGGGCGTAAACTATGGCTACACCTTC; cdr3_aa: CASRKTGTGGVNYGYTF
v_call: TRBV20-1; j_call: TRBJ2-7; cdr3_length: 13; clone_size: many; d_call: TRBD1; cdr3_nt: TGCAGTGCTACAGGACAGGTGGACTACGAGCAGTACTTC; cdr3_aa: CSATGQVDYEQYF
v_call: TRBV10-2; j_call: TRBJ2-3; cdr3_length: 14; clone_size: many; d_call: NA; cdr3_nt: TGCGCCATTAAAAGGACTATGAGCACAGATACGCAGTATTTT; cdr3_aa: CAIKRTMSTDTQYF
v_call: TRBV7-9; j_call: TRBJ1-1; cdr3_length: 15; clone_size: NA; d_call: TRBD1; cdr3_nt: TGTGCCAGCAGCTCGCAGACAGGGTTGGACACTGAAGCTTTCTTT; cdr3_aa: CASSSQTGLDTEAFF
v_call: TRBV11-3; j_call: TRBJ2-2; cdr3_length: 17; clone_size: many; d_call: NA; cdr3_nt: TGTGCCAGCAGCTTAATTCCCGGGGTTCCGAACACCGGGGAGCTGTTTTTT; cdr3_aa: CASSLIPGVPNTGELFF
v_call: TRBV6-1; j_call: TRBJ1-2; cdr3_length: 14; clone_size: few; d_call: TRBD1; cdr3_nt: TGTGCCAGCAGTGAAGCGACAGGGGGCGGTGGCTACACCTTC; cdr3_aa: CASSEATGGGGYTF
v_call: TRBV5-6; j_call: TRBJ1-4; cdr3_length: 14; clone_size: many; d_call: NA; cdr3_nt: TGTGCCAGCAGCCGAGACCAATTTAATGAAAAACTGTTTTTT; cdr3_aa: CASSRDQFNEKLFF
v_call: TRBV28; j_call: TRBJ1-2; cdr3_length: 14; clone_size: medium-sized; d_call: NA; cdr3_nt: TGTGCCAGCAGTATCCAGGGTGCAAGCTATGGCTACACCTTC; cdr3_aa: CASSIQGASYGYTF
v_call: TRBV4-1; j_call: TRBJ2-5; cdr3_length: 16; clone_size: NA; d_call: NA; cdr3_nt: TGCGCCAGCAGCCAAGATCCCCCAAGGTACCAAGAGACCCAGTACTTC; cdr3_aa: CASSQDPPRYQETQYF
v_call: TRBV7-2; j_call: TRBJ2-3; cdr3_length: 17; clone_size: many; d_call: NA; cdr3_nt: TGTGCCAGCAGCTACCTCGGGGCGAGCGTGAGCACAGATACGCAGTATTTT; cdr3_aa: CASSYLGASVSTDTQYF
v_call: TRBV19; j_call: TRBJ2-1; cdr3_length: 14; clone_size: few; d_call: TRBD2; cdr3_nt: TGTGCCAGTAGTATAGTGCAACTAGCGAATGAGCAGTTCTTC; cdr3_aa: CASSIVQLANEQFF
v_call: TRBV10-3; j_call: TRBJ2-3; cdr3_length: 14; clone_size: NA; d_call: NA; cdr3_nt: TGTGCCGTCACCTCAGTAGCGGACACAGATACGCAGTATTTT; cdr3_aa: CAVTSVADTDTQYF
v_call: TRBV9; j_call: TRBJ2-2; cdr3_length: 17; clone_size: NA; d_call: NA; cdr3_nt: TGTGCCAGCAGCGATTTGGGGTCAGCCGAAGGCACCGGGGAGCTGTTTTTT; cdr3_aa: CASSDLGSAEGTGELFF
v_call: TRBV6-1; j_call: TRBJ2-3; cdr3_length: 13; clone_size: many; d_call: NA; cdr3_nt: TGTGCCAGCAGCCGGACTGTCACAGATACGCAGTATTTT; cdr3_aa: CASSRTVTDTQYF
v_call: TRBV6-2/TRBV6-3; j_call: TRBJ2-6; cdr3_length: 19; clone_size: many; d_call: TRBD1; cdr3_nt: TGTGCCAGCCTAACACCCACGGGACAGGGACCTTCTGGGGCCAACGTCCTGACTTTC; cdr3_aa: CASLTPTGQGPSGANVLTF